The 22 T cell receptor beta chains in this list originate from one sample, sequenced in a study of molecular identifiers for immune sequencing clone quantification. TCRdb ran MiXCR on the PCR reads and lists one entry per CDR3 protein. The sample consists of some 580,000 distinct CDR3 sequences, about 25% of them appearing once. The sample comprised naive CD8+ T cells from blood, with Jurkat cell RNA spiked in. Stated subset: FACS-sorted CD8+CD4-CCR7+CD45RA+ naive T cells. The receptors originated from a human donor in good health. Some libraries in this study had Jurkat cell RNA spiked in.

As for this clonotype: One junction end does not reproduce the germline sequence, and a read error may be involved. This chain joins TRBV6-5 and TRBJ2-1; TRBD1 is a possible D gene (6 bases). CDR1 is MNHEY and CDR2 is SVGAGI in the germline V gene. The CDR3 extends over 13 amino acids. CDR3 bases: TGTGCCAGCAGACAACAGGGATACAATGGGCAGTTCTTC. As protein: CASRQQGYNGQFF.

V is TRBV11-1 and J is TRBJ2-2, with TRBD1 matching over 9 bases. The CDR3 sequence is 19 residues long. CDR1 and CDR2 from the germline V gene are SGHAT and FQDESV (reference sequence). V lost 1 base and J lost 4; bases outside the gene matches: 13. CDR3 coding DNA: TGTGCCAGCAGCTTAGGTCCAAAAGGGGACAGGGTGCTCACCGGGGAGCTGTTTTTT. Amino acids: CASSLGPKGDRVLTGELFF.

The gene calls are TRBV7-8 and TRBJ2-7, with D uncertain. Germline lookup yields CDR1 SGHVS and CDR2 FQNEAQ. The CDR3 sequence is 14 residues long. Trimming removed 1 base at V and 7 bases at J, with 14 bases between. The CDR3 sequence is CASSLDSPQLEQYF. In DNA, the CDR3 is TGTGCCAGCAGCTTAGATTCCCCCCAGCTAGAGCAGTACTTC.

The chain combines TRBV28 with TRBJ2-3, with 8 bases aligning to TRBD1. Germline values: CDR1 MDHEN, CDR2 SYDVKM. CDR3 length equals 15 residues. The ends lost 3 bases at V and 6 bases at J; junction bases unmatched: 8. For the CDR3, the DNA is TGTGCCAGCAGTTTGACAGGGGATTTTTTGGATACGCAGTATTTT. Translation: CASSLTGDFLDTQYF. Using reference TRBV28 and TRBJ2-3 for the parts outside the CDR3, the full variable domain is DVKVTQSSRYLVKRTGEKVFLECVQDMDHENMFWYRQDPGLGLRLIYFSYDVKMKEKGDIPEGYSVSREKKERFSLILESASTNQTSMYLCASSLTGDFLDTQYFGPGTRLTVL.

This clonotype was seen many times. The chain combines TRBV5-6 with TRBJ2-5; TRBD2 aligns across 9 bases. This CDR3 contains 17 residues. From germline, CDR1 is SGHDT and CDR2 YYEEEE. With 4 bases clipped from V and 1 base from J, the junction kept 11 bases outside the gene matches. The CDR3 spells CASSPTWLAGSQETQYF. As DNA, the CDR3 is TGTGCCAGCAGCCCCACTTGGCTAGCGGGGAGCCAAGAGACCCAGTACTTC.

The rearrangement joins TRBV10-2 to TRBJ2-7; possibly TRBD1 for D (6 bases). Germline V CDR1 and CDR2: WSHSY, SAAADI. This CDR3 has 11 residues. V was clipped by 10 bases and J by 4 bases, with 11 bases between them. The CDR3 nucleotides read TGCGCCACTCAAGGGGGATACGAGCAGTACTTC. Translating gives CATQGGYEQYF.

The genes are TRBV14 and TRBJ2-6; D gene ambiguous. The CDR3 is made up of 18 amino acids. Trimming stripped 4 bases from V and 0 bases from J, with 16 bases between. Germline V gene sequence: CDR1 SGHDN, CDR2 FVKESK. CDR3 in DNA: TGTGCCAGCAGCCCCGCCCAAGGATCGCCCTCTGGGGCCAACGTCCTGACTTTC. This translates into CASSPAQGSPSGANVLTF.

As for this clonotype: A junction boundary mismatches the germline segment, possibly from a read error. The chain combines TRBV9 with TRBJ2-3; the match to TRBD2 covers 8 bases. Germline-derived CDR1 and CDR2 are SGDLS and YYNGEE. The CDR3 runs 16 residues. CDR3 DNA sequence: TGTGCCAACAGCCTCCGAGCGGGGGAGAGCACAGATACGCAGTATTTT. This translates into CANSLRAGESTDTQYF.

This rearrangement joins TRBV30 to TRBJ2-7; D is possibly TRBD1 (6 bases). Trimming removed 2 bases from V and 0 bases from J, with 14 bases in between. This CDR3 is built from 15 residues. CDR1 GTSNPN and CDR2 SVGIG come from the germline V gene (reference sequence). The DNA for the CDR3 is TGTGCCTGGAGTTCCACGGACAGCCCCTCCTACGAGCAGTACTTC. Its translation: CAWSSTDSPSYEQYF.

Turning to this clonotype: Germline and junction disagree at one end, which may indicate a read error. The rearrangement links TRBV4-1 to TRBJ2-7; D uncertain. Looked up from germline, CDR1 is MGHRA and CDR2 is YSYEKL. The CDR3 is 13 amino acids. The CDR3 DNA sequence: TGCGCCGGCAGCCAAGAACAACGTGGGGAGCAGTACTTC. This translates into CAGSQEQRGEQYF.

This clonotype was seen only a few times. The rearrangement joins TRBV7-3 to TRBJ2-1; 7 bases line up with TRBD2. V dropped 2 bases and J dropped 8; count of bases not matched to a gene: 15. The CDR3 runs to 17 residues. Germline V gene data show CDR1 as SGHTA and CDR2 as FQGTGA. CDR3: CASSLGYVGLGIDEQFF. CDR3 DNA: TGTGCCAGCAGCTTAGGTTATGTAGGACTAGGAATCGATGAGCAGTTCTTC.

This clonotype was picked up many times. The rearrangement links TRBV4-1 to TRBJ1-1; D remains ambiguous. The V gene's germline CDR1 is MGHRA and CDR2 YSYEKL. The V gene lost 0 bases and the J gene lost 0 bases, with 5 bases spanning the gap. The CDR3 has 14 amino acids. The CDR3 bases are TGCGCCAGCAGCCAAGATCCCGTGAACACTGAAGCTTTCTTT. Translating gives CASSQDPVNTEAFF.

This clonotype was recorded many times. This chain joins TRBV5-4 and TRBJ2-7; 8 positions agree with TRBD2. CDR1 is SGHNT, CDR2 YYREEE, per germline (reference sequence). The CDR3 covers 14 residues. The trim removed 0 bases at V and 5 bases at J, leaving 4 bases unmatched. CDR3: CASSLGLAIHEQYF. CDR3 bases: TGTGCCAGCAGCTTGGGACTAGCGATCCACGAGCAGTACTTC. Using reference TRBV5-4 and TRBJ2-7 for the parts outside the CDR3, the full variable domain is ETGVTQSPTHLIKTRGQQVTLRCSSQSGHNTVSWYQQALGQGPQFIFQYYREEENGRGNFPPRFSGLQFPNYSSELNVNALELDDSALYLCASSLGLAIHEQYFGPGTRLTVT.

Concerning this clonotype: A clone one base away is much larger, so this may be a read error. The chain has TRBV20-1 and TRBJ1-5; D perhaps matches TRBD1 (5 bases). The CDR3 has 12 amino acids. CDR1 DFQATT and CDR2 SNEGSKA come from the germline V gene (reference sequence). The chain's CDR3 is CSALTVNQPQRF. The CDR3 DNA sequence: TGCAGTGCTCTGACAGTAAATCAGCCCCAGCGTTTT.

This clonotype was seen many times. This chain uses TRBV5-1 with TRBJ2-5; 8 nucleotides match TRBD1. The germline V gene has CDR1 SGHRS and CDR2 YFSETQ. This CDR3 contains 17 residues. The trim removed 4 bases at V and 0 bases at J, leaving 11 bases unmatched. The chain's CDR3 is CASSAAWTGMYQETQYF. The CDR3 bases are TGCGCCAGCAGCGCAGCCTGGACAGGGATGTACCAAGAGACCCAGTACTTC.

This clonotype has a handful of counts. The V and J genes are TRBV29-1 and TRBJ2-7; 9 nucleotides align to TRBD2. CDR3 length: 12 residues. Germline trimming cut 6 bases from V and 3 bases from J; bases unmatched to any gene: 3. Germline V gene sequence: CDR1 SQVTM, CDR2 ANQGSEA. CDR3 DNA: TGCAGCGTCGGGACTAGCTTCTACGAGCAGTACTTC. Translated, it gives CSVGTSFYEQYF.

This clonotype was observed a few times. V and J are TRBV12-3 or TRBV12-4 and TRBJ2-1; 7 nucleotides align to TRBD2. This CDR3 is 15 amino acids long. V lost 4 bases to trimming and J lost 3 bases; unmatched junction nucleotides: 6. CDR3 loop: CASSSGGGVYNEQFF. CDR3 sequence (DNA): TGTGCCAGCAGTTCTGGCGGGGGAGTCTACAATGAGCAGTTCTTC.

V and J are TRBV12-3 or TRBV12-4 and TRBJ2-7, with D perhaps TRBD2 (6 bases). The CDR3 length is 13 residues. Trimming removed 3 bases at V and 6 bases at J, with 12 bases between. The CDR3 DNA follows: TGTGCCAGCAGTTTCGTGGGGGGATTCGAGCAGTACTTC. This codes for CASSFVGGFEQYF.

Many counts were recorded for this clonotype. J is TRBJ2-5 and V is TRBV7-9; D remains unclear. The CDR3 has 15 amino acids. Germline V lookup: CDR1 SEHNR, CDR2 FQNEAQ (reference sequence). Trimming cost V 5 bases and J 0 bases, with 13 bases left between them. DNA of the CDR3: TGTGCCAGCAGCCCGCTCGCGCGGTACCAAGAGACCCAGTACTTC. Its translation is CASSPLARYQETQYF.

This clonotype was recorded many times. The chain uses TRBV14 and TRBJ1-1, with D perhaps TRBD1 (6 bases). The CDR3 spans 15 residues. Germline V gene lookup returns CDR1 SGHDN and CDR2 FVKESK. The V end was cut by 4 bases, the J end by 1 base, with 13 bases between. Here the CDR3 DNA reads TGTGCCAGCAGCCCTCCTCAGGACAGGAACACTGAAGCTTTCTTT. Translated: CASSPPQDRNTEAFF.

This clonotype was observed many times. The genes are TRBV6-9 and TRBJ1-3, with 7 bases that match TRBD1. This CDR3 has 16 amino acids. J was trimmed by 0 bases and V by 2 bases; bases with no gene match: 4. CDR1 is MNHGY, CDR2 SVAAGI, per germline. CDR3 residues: CASSYGGQNSGNTIYF. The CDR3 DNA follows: TGTGCCAGCAGTTATGGGGGACAGAACTCTGGAAACACCATATATTTT.

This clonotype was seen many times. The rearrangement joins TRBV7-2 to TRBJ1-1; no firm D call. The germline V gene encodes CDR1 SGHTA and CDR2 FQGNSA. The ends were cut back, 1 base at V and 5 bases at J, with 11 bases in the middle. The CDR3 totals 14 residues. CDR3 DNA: TGTGCCAGCAGCTTAGAGGTCAGATTAACTGAAGCTTTCTTT. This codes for CASSLEVRLTEAFF.